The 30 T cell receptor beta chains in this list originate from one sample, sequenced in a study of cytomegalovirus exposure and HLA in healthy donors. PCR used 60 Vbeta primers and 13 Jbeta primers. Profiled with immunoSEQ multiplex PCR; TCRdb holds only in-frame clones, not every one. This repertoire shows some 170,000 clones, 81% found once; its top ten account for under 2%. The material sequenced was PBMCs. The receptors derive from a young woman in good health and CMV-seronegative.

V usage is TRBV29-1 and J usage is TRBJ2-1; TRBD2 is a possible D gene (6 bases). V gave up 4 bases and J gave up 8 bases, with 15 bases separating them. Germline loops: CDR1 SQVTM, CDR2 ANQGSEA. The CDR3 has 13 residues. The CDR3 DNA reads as TGCAGCGTTGCGAGCCGACTAGTCCATGAGCAGTTCTTC. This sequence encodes CSVASRLVHEQFF.

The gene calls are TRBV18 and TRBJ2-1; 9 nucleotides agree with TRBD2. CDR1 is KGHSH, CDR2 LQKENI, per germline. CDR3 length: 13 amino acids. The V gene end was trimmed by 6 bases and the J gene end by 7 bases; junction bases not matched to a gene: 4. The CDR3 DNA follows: TGTGCCAGCTCTAGCGGGAGTGGAAATGAGCAGTTCTTC. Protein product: CASSSGSGNEQFF.

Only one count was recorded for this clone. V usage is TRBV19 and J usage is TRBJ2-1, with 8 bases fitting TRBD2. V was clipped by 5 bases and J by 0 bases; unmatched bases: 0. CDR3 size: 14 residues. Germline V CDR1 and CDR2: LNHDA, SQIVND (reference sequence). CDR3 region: CASSGLASYNEQFF. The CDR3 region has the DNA TGTGCCAGTAGTGGACTAGCCTCCTACAATGAGCAGTTCTTC.

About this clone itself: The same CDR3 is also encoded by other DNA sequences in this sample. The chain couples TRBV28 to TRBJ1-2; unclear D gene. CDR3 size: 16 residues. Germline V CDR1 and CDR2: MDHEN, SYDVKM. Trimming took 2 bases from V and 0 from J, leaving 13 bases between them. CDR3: CASSLILQASNYGYTF. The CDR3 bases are TGTGCCAGCAGTTTAATCCTGCAGGCCTCTAACTATGGCTACACCTTC.

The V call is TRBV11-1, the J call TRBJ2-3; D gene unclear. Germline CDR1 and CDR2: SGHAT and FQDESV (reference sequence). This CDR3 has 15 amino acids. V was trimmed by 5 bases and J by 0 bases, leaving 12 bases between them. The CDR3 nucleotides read TGTGCCAGCAGCAGGCGGTTTGATAGCACAGATACGCAGTATTTT. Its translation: CASSRRFDSTDTQYF.

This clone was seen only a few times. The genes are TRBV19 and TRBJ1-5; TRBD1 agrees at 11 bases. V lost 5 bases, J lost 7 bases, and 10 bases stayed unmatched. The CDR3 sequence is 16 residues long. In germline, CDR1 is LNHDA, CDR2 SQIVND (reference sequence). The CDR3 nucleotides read TGTGCCAGTAGTCCCCGGGACAGGGGGTTAGGGCAGCCCCAGCATTTT. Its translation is CASSPRDRGLGQPQHF.

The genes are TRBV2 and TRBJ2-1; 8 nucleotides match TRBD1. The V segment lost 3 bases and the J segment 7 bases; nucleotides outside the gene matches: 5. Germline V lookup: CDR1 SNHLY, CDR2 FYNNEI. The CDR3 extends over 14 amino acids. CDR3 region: CASSEDRVRNEQFF. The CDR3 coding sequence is TGTGCCAGCAGTGAGGACAGGGTCAGGAATGAGCAGTTCTTC.

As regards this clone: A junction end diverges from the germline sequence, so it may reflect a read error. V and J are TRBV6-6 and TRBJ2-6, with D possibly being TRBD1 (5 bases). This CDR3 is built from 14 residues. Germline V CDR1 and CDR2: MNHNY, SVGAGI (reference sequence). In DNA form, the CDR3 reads TGTGCCAGCATTGACAGCTCTGGGGCCAACGTCCCGACTTTC. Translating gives CASIDSSGANVPTF.

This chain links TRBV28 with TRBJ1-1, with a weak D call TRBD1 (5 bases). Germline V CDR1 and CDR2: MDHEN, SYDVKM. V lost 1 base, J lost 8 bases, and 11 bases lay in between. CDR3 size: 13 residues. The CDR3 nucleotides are TGTGCCAGCAGTTTATCGAAGGGGCGAGAAGCTTTCTTT. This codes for CASSLSKGREAFF.

This CDR3 is CASSPPGHNYGYTF. The CDR3, as DNA: TGTGCCAGCAGCCCACCGGGACATAACTATGGCTACACCTTC. The genes are TRBV7-9 and TRBJ1-2, with D perhaps TRBD1 (6 bases). This CDR3 region has 14 residues. Germline V gives CDR1 SEHNR, CDR2 FQNEAQ (reference sequence). V was cut by 5 bases and J by 1 base, with 11 bases left in between.

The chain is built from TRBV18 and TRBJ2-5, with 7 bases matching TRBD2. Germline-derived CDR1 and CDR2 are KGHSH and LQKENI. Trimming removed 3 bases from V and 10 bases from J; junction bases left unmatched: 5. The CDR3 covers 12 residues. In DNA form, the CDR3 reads TGTGCCAGCTCACCCGGAGCGGGACTCCAGTACTTC. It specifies CASSPGAGLQYF.

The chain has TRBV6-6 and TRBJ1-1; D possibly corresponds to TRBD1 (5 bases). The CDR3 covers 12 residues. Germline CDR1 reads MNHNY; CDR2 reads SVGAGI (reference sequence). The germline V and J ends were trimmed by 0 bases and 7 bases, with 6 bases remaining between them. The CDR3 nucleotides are TGTGCCAGCAGTTACTCCGGACATGAAGCTTTCTTT. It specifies CASSYSGHEAFF.

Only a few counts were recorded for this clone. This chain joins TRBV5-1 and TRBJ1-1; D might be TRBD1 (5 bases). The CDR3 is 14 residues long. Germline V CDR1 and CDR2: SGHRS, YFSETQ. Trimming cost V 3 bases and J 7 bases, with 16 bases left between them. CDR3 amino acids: CASSSNPSTDEAFF. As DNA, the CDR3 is TGCGCCAGCAGCTCCAACCCCTCGACAGATGAAGCTTTCTTT.

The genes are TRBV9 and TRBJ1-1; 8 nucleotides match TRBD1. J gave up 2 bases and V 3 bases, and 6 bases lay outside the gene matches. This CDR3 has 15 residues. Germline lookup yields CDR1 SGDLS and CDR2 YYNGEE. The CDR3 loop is CASSGTGGTNTEAFF. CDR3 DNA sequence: TGTGCCAGCAGCGGAACAGGGGGGACTAACACTGAAGCTTTCTTT.

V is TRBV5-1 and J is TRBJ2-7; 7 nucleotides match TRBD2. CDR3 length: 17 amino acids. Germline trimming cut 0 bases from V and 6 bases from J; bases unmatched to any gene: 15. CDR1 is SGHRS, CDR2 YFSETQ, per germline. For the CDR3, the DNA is TGCGCCAGCAGCTTGGGTGTTAGCGGGTTAATAGGAGTCGAGCAGTACTTC. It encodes CASSLGVSGLIGVEQYF.

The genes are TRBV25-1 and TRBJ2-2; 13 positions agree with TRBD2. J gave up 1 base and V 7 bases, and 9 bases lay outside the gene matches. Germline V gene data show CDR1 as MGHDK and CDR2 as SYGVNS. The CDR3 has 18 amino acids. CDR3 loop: CASTPGLAGAGNTGELFF. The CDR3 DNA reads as TGTGCCAGCACCCCTGGACTAGCGGGAGCTGGGAACACCGGGGAGCTGTTTTTT.

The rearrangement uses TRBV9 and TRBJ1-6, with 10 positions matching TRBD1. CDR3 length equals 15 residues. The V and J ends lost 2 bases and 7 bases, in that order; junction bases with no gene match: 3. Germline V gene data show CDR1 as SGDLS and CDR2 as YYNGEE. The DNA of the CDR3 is TGTGCCAGCAGCGTGGGGGACAGGGGCAATTCACCCCTCCACTTT. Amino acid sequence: CASSVGDRGNSPLHF.

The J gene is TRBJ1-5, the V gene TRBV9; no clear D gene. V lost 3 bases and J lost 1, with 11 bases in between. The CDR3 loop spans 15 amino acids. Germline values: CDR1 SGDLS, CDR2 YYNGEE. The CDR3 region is CASSAGLLSNQPQHF. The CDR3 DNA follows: TGTGCCAGCAGCGCGGGATTATTAAGCAATCAGCCCCAGCATTTT.

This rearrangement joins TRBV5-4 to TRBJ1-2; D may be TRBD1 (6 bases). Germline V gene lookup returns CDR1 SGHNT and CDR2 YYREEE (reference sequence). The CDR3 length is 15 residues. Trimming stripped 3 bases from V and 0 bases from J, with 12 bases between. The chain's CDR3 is CASSYGQSTNYGYTF. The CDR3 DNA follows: TGTGCCAGCAGCTACGGACAGAGCACTAACTATGGCTACACCTTC.

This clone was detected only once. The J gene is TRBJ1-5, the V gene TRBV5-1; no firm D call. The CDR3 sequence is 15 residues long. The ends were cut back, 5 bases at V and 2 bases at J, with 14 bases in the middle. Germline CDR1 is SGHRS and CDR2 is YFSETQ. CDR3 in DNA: TGCGCCAGCAGTCTATCGAGTGGAGGCAATCAGCCCCAGCATTTT. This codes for CASSLSSGGNQPQHF.

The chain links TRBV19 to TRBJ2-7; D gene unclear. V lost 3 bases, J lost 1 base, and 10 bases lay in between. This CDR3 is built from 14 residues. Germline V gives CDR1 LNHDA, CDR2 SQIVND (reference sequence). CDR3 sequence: CASSIATGSYEQYF. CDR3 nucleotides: TGTGCCAGTAGTATCGCGACTGGTTCCTACGAGCAGTACTTC.

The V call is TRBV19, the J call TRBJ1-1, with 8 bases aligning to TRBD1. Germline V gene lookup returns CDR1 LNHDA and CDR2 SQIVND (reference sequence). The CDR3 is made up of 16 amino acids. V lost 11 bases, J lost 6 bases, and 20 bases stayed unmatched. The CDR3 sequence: CALDGRGLFFRAEAFF. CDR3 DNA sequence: TGTGCCCTCGACGGCAGGGGGCTATTTTTTCGGGCTGAAGCTTTCTTT.

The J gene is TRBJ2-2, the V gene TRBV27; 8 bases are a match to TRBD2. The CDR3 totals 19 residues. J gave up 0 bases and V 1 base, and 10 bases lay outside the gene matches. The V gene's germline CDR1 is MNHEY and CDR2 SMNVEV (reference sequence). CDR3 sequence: CASSLFSPGLAANTGELFF. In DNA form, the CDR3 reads TGTGCCAGCAGTTTATTTTCCCCCGGACTAGCCGCGAACACCGGGGAGCTGTTTTTT.

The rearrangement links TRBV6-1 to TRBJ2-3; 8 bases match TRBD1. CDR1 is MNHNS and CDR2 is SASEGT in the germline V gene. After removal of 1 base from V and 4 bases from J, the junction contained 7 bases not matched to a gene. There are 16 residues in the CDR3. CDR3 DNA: TGTGCCAGCAGTGAAGGGACAGGGCCCTTTCCAGATACGCAGTATTTT. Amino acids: CASSEGTGPFPDTQYF.

CDR3 amino acids: CASSPRQALDSAFF. CDR3 nucleotides: TGTGCCAGCAGCCCCCGACAGGCGTTGGATTCGGCTTTCTTT. J is TRBJ1-1 and V is TRBV7-8; D is possibly TRBD1 (6 bases). Between the trimmed V and J ends, which lost 5 bases and 11 bases, there was a span of 21 bases. CDR3 length: 14 residues. Germline lookup yields CDR1 SGHVS and CDR2 FQNEAQ.

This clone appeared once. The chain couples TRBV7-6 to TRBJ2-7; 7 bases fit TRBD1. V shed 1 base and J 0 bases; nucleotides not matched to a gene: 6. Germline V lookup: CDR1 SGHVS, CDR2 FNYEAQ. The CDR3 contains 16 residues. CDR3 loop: CASSLGQGRNSYEQYF. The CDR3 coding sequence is TGTGCCAGCAGCTTAGGACAGGGCAGGAACTCCTACGAGCAGTACTTC.

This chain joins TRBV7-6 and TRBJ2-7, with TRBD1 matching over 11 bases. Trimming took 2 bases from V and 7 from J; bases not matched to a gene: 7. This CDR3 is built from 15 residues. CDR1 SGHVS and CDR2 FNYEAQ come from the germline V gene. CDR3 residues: CASSLLGQGAGEQYF. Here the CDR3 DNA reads TGTGCCAGCAGCTTACTCGGACAGGGGGCGGGGGAGCAGTACTTC. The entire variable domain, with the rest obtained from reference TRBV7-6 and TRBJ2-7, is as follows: GAGVSQSPRYKVTKRGQDVALRCDPISGHVSLYWYRQALGQGPEFLTYFNYEAQQDKSGLPNDRFSAERPEGSISTLTIQRTEQRDSAMYRCASSLLGQGAGEQYFGPGTRLTVT.

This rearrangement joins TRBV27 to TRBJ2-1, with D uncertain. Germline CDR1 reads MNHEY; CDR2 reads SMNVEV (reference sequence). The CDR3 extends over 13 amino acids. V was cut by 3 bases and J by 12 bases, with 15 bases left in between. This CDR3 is CASSFSLIQTQFF. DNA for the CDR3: TGTGCCAGCAGTTTCTCTCTGATACAGACGCAGTTCTTC.

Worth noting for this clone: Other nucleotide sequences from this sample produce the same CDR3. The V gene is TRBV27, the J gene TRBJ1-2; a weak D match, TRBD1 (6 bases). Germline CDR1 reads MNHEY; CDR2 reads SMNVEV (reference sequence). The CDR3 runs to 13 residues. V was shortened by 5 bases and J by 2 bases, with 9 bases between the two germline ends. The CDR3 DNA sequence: TGTGCCAGCAGTCTAGGACAGAACTATGGCTACACCTTC. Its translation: CASSLGQNYGYTF.

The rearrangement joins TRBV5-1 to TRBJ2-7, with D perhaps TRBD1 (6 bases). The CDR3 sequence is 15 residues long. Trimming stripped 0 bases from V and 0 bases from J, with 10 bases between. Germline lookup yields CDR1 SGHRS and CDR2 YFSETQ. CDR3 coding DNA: TGCGCCAGCAGCTTGGGGGACATAAGCTCCTACGAGCAGTACTTC. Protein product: CASSLGDISSYEQYF.